Listed below are T cell receptor beta chains from one sample, sequenced in a study of blood T cell repertoires in COVID-19. TCRdb's table, derived via immunoSEQ multiplex PCR, lists solely in-frame clones and lacks some. The profile covers around 380,000 clones, with 80% to 90% appearing a single time and roughly 1.4% taken by the ten largest. The sample was PBMCs or T cells enriched from blood (not recorded which). The source is a young man who had recovered from COVID-19. CDR3s include the opening cysteine and the closing phenylalanine or tryptophan. Expanded clones are given a class, and other clones once, few, many or no size at all.

J gene: TRBJ2-7
clone size: -
V gene: TRBV2
CDR3 protein: CASSKGSYEQYF

J gene: TRBJ2-7
clone size: -
V gene: TRBV11-2
CDR3 protein: CASSLAGNGAYEQYF

J gene: TRBJ2-2
clone size: -
V gene: TRBV19
CDR3 protein: CASSTGQGWSTGELFF

J gene: TRBJ1-5
clone size: -
V gene: TRBV25-1
CDR3 protein: CASSPTGGAEPQHF

J gene: TRBJ2-1
clone size: -
V gene: TRBV3-1/TRBV3-2
CDR3 protein: CASTSYSDEQFF

J gene: TRBJ2-5
clone size: few
V gene: TRBV11-1
CDR3 protein: CASSSNSGGLRETQYF

J gene: TRBJ1-6
clone size: -
V gene: TRBV19
CDR3 protein: CASTSGVAGNSPLHF

J gene: TRBJ1-4
clone size: -
V gene: TRBV7-2
CDR3 protein: CASSLALGTTQEKLFF

J gene: TRBJ1-2
clone size: -
V gene: TRBV12-5
CDR3 protein: CASARKGDSANYGYTF

J gene: TRBJ1-1
clone size: -
V gene: TRBV18
CDR3 protein: CASSPLSEAAFF

J gene: TRBJ1-3
clone size: -
V gene: TRBV6-2/TRBV6-3
CDR3 protein: CASSYSKSPGSSGNTIYF

J gene: TRBJ2-3
clone size: -
V gene: TRBV9
CDR3 protein: CASSVGALARTDTQYF

J gene: TRBJ1-5
clone size: -
V gene: TRBV27
CDR3 protein: CASRTTGGNQPQHF

J gene: TRBJ2-5
clone size: -
V gene: TRBV6-5
CDR3 protein: CASKIAGGETQYF

J gene: TRBJ1-1
clone size: -
V gene: TRBV14
CDR3 protein: CASSRLPGQGAYRPEAFF

J gene: TRBJ1-6
clone size: -
V gene: TRBV12-5
CDR3 protein: CASSPPGTGNNSPLHF

J gene: TRBJ1-3
clone size: -
V gene: TRBV4-2
CDR3 protein: CASSQGGGGNTIYF

J gene: TRBJ2-2
clone size: -
V gene: TRBV12-1
CDR3 protein: CASNQNRDRGFTGELFF

J gene: TRBJ1-3
clone size: -
V gene: TRBV5-3
CDR3 protein: CARNPGPGF

J gene: TRBJ1-4
clone size: once
V gene: TRBV25-1
CDR3 protein: CASNTVNNEKLFF

J gene: TRBJ2-3
clone size: -
V gene: TRBV7-9
CDR3 protein: CASSPMDTQYF

J gene: TRBJ1-5
clone size: -
V gene: TRBV19
CDR3 protein: CASSTTGTGGAFGQPQHF

J gene: TRBJ2-1
clone size: few
V gene: TRBV2
CDR3 protein: CASKEYAPEQFF

J gene: TRBJ2-7
clone size: -
V gene: TRBV6-2/TRBV6-3
CDR3 protein: CASSYPLSRIGNEQYF

J gene: TRBJ2-2
clone size: -
V gene: TRBV2
CDR3 protein: CASDRQANTGELFF

J gene: TRBJ1-5
clone size: -
V gene: TRBV7-9
CDR3 protein: CASSQTGARGNQPQHF

J gene: TRBJ1-1
clone size: once
V gene: TRBV6-2/TRBV6-3
CDR3 protein: CASSYPPRNRRNTEAFF

J gene: TRBJ2-7
clone size: -
V gene: TRBV27
CDR3 protein: CASSPLAGGSYEQYF